Listed below are T cell receptor beta chains from one sample, sequenced in a study of blood T cell repertoires in COVID-19. Assay: immunoSEQ multiplex PCR; the TCRdb copy retains only in-frame clones and omits some. The sample records hundreds of thousands of clones, 86% being singletons. Sequenced: peripheral blood. Every receptor here comes from a woman aged 55 to 70 with COVID-19, enrolled during active disease. Both conserved end residues are part of each CDR3. Each record gives: D gene, J gene, clone size, V gene, CDR3 length, CDR3 protein, CDR3 DNA. D genes are given only for firm matches. Rows may omit the clone size; those that give it use once, few, many or a size class.

d_gene: NA
j_gene: TRBJ1-2
abundance: NA
v_gene: TRBV6-5
len: 14
CDR3aa: CASSFDRTNYGYTF
CDR3nt: TGTGCCAGCAGTTTCGACAGGACGAACTATGGCTACACCTTC

d_gene: TRBD1
j_gene: TRBJ1-3
abundance: NA
v_gene: TRBV4-2
len: 16
CDR3aa: CASSPPTNRGSNTIYF
CDR3nt: TGTGCCAGCAGCCCACCGACGAACAGGGGGAGTAACACCATATATTTT

d_gene: TRBD1
j_gene: TRBJ1-6
abundance: NA
v_gene: TRBV6-5
len: 15
CDR3aa: CASVTKGGHNSPLHF
CDR3nt: TGTGCCAGCGTAACTAAAGGGGGCCATAATTCACCCCTCCACTTT

d_gene: TRBD1
j_gene: TRBJ2-7
abundance: few
v_gene: TRBV6-6
len: 13
CDR3aa: CASGGQGTYEQYF
CDR3nt: TGTGCCAGCGGAGGACAGGGAACCTACGAGCAGTACTTC

d_gene: NA
j_gene: TRBJ2-2
abundance: NA
v_gene: TRBV2
len: 15
CDR3aa: CASLYETLNTGELFF
CDR3nt: TGTGCCAGCCTATATGAGACATTGAACACCGGGGAGCTGTTTTTT

d_gene: NA
j_gene: TRBJ1-3
abundance: NA
v_gene: TRBV5-1
len: 14
CDR3aa: CASSSPEGSDTIYF
CDR3nt: TGCGCCAGCAGCTCGCCGGAGGGTTCGGACACCATATATTTT

d_gene: TRBD2
j_gene: TRBJ2-1
abundance: NA
v_gene: TRBV18
len: 15
CDR3aa: CASSPNSGTYNEQFF
CDR3nt: TGTGCCAGCTCACCTAATAGCGGGACCTACAATGAGCAGTTCTTC

d_gene: TRBD1
j_gene: TRBJ1-6
abundance: few
v_gene: TRBV6-2/TRBV6-3
len: 19
CDR3aa: CASSYSVRGTGENNSPLHF
CDR3nt: TGTGCCAGCAGTTACTCGGTGAGGGGGACAGGGGAAAATAATTCACCCCTCCACTTT

d_gene: NA
j_gene: TRBJ1-4
abundance: few
v_gene: TRBV3-1/TRBV3-2
len: 13
CDR3aa: CASGRSTNEKLFF
CDR3nt: TGTGCCAGCGGGAGGTCAACTAATGAAAAACTGTTTTTT

d_gene: NA
j_gene: TRBJ2-7
abundance: NA
v_gene: TRBV27
len: 14
CDR3aa: CASSPGTISYEQYF
CDR3nt: TGTGCCAGCAGTCCCGGGACAATTTCCTACGAGCAGTACTTC

d_gene: NA
j_gene: TRBJ2-7
abundance: once
v_gene: TRBV11-3
len: 11
CDR3aa: CASRGSYEQYF
CDR3nt: TGTGCAAGCCGGGGCTCCTACGAGCAGTACTTC

d_gene: NA
j_gene: TRBJ2-2
abundance: NA
v_gene: TRBV11-2
len: 14
CDR3aa: CASSPQTNTGELFF
CDR3nt: TGTGCCAGCAGCCCTCAGACGAACACCGGGGAGCTGTTTTTT

d_gene: TRBD2
j_gene: TRBJ2-3
abundance: NA
v_gene: TRBV27
len: 14
CDR3aa: CASSRTSLTDTQYF
CDR3nt: TGTGCCAGCAGCCGGACTAGTCTGACAGATACGCAGTATTTT

d_gene: NA
j_gene: TRBJ1-2
abundance: NA
v_gene: TRBV7-8
len: 15
CDR3aa: CASSSYSSGIGGYTF
CDR3nt: TGTGCCAGCAGCTCCTACTCCTCGGGTATTGGCGGCTACACCTTC

d_gene: TRBD2
j_gene: TRBJ2-5
abundance: NA
v_gene: TRBV5-4
len: 16
CDR3aa: CASSSPGLELQETQYF
CDR3nt: TGTGCCAGCAGCTCCCCGGGACTAGAACTCCAAGAGACCCAGTACTTC

d_gene: TRBD1
j_gene: TRBJ1-5
abundance: NA
v_gene: TRBV6-5
len: 15
CDR3aa: CASSPDRGRNQPQHF
CDR3nt: TGTGCCAGCAGCCCCGACAGGGGCCGTAATCAGCCCCAGCATTTT

d_gene: NA
j_gene: TRBJ1-3
abundance: NA
v_gene: TRBV12-3/TRBV12-4
len: 12
CDR3aa: CASSLVRNTIYF
CDR3nt: TGTGCCAGCAGTTTAGTCAGAAACACCATATATTTT

d_gene: NA
j_gene: TRBJ2-1
abundance: NA
v_gene: TRBV7-9
len: 15
CDR3aa: CASSLAGSSYNEQFF
CDR3nt: TGTGCCAGCAGCTTAGCCGGGAGCTCCTACAATGAGCAGTTCTTC

d_gene: NA
j_gene: TRBJ1-2
abundance: NA
v_gene: TRBV6-1
len: 12
CDR3aa: CASSELGYGYTF
CDR3nt: TGTGCCAGCAGTGAACTCGGCTATGGCTACACCTTC

d_gene: TRBD2
j_gene: TRBJ2-3
abundance: NA
v_gene: TRBV11-3
len: 14
CDR3aa: CASRGGGYTDTQYF
CDR3nt: TGTGCCAGCAGGGGCGGGGGGTACACAGATACGCAGTATTTT

d_gene: NA
j_gene: TRBJ1-2
abundance: NA
v_gene: TRBV30
len: 11
CDR3aa: CAWTANYGYTF
CDR3nt: TGTGCCTGGACAGCTAACTATGGCTACACCTTC

d_gene: NA
j_gene: TRBJ1-6
abundance: NA
v_gene: TRBV5-4
len: 16
CDR3aa: CASSPPGGQGGAPLHF
CDR3nt: TGTGCCAGCAGCCCCCCGGGAGGGCAGGGTGGGGCACCCCTCCACTTT

d_gene: TRBD1
j_gene: TRBJ2-7
abundance: NA
v_gene: TRBV6-5
len: 15
CDR3aa: CASSYSDRGSYEQYF
CDR3nt: TGTGCCAGCAGTTACTCCGACAGGGGGTCCTACGAGCAGTACTTC

d_gene: NA
j_gene: TRBJ2-7
abundance: NA
v_gene: TRBV7-2
len: 15
CDR3aa: CASSLAFKRAYEQYF
CDR3nt: TGTGCCAGCAGCTTAGCGTTCAAGAGAGCCTACGAGCAGTACTTC

d_gene: TRBD1
j_gene: TRBJ1-1
abundance: NA
v_gene: TRBV7-9
len: 15
CDR3aa: CASSRPTGRNTEAFF
CDR3nt: TGTGCCAGCAGCCGGCCGACAGGGAGGAACACTGAAGCTTTCTTT

d_gene: NA
j_gene: TRBJ1-5
abundance: NA
v_gene: TRBV4-1
len: 15
CDR3aa: CASSQNTLAGQPQHF
CDR3nt: TGCGCCAGCAGCCAGAATACCTTAGCGGGTCAGCCCCAGCATTTT

d_gene: NA
j_gene: TRBJ2-7
abundance: NA
v_gene: TRBV11-1
len: 14
CDR3aa: CASSFRQGNHEQYF
CDR3nt: TGTGCCAGCAGCTTCCGGCAGGGTAACCACGAGCAGTACTTC

d_gene: TRBD2
j_gene: TRBJ2-7
abundance: NA
v_gene: TRBV5-4
len: 14
CDR3aa: CASSGLAGLYEQYF
CDR3nt: TGTGCCAGCAGCGGACTAGCGGGTCTCTACGAGCAGTACTTC

d_gene: TRBD2
j_gene: TRBJ2-1
abundance: NA
v_gene: TRBV7-2
len: 15
CDR3aa: CASSNPTSARNEQFF
CDR3nt: TGTGCCAGCAGCAACCCGACTAGCGCAAGGAATGAGCAGTTCTTC

d_gene: NA
j_gene: TRBJ2-7
abundance: NA
v_gene: TRBV5-1
len: 12
CDR3aa: CASSDRLYEQYF
CDR3nt: TGCGCCAGCAGCGATAGACTCTACGAGCAGTACTTC

d_gene: TRBD1
j_gene: TRBJ2-1
abundance: NA
v_gene: TRBV6-5
len: 16
CDR3aa: CASSYRTGVSYNEQFF
CDR3nt: TGTGCCAGCAGTTACAGGACAGGCGTCTCCTACAATGAGCAGTTCTTC

d_gene: NA
j_gene: TRBJ2-1
abundance: NA
v_gene: TRBV5-8
len: 13
CDR3aa: CASSLLPRDEQFF
CDR3nt: TGTGCCAGCAGCTTGCTTCCCCGGGATGAGCAGTTCTTC

d_gene: TRBD2
j_gene: TRBJ2-2
abundance: NA
v_gene: TRBV4-3
len: 17
CDR3aa: CASSQEEGSGVTGELFF
CDR3nt: TGCGCCAGCAGCCAAGAAGAAGGTAGCGGGGTTACCGGGGAGCTGTTTTTT

d_gene: NA
j_gene: TRBJ1-1
abundance: NA
v_gene: TRBV5-5
len: 12
CDR3aa: CASSYRDTEAFF
CDR3nt: TGTGCCAGCAGTTACAGAGATACTGAAGCTTTCTTT

d_gene: TRBD1
j_gene: TRBJ2-7
abundance: once
v_gene: TRBV2
len: 14
CDR3aa: CASISDRVIYEQYF
CDR3nt: TGTGCCAGCATTTCGGACAGGGTAATCTACGAGCAGTACTTC

d_gene: NA
j_gene: TRBJ2-1
abundance: once
v_gene: TRBV20-1
len: 11
CDR3aa: CSADSALEQFF
CDR3nt: TGCAGTGCTGACTCAGCCCTTGAGCAGTTCTTC

d_gene: TRBD1
j_gene: TRBJ1-2
abundance: NA
v_gene: TRBV13
len: 14
CDR3aa: CASSSGQVNYGYTF
CDR3nt: TGTGCCAGCAGCTCGGGACAGGTGAACTATGGCTACACCTTC

d_gene: TRBD1
j_gene: TRBJ1-4
abundance: NA
v_gene: TRBV3-1/TRBV3-2
len: 14
CDR3aa: CASRTGQGNEKLFF
CDR3nt: TGTGCCAGCAGAACGGGACAGGGGAATGAAAAACTGTTTTTT

d_gene: TRBD2
j_gene: TRBJ2-3
abundance: NA
v_gene: TRBV5-1
len: 19
CDR3aa: CASSLTGLAGVASTDTQYF
CDR3nt: TGCGCCAGCAGCTTAACGGGACTAGCGGGGGTGGCAAGCACAGATACGCAGTATTTT

d_gene: NA
j_gene: TRBJ2-3
abundance: NA
v_gene: TRBV5-6
len: 16
CDR3aa: CASSSWRTRGTDTQYF
CDR3nt: TGTGCCAGCAGCTCATGGAGGACGCGCGGCACAGATACGCAGTATTTT

d_gene: NA
j_gene: TRBJ2-5
abundance: NA
v_gene: TRBV3-1/TRBV3-2
len: 16
CDR3aa: CASSPGHRLFQETQYF
CDR3nt: TGTGCCAGCAGCCCGGGACATCGACTATTCCAAGAGACCCAGTACTTC

d_gene: TRBD1
j_gene: TRBJ2-4
abundance: NA
v_gene: TRBV5-1
len: 17
CDR3aa: CASSLVGRGQGKNIQYF
CDR3nt: TGCGCCAGCAGCTTGGTGGGTCGGGGACAGGGAAAAAACATTCAGTACTTC

d_gene: TRBD2
j_gene: TRBJ2-2
abundance: NA
v_gene: TRBV5-1
len: 15
CDR3aa: CASNRGDSNTGELFF
CDR3nt: TGCGCCAGTAACCGGGGGGATTCGAACACCGGGGAGCTGTTTTTT

d_gene: NA
j_gene: TRBJ1-5
abundance: NA
v_gene: TRBV7-2
len: 13
CDR3aa: CASSYDSYQPQHF
CDR3nt: TGTGCCAGCAGCTACGACAGTTATCAGCCCCAGCATTTT

d_gene: TRBD1
j_gene: TRBJ1-6
abundance: NA
v_gene: TRBV11-1
len: 15
CDR3aa: CASSLSGQGNSPLHF
CDR3nt: TGTGCCAGCAGCTTATCGGGACAGGGTAATTCACCCCTCCACTTT

d_gene: NA
j_gene: TRBJ1-3
abundance: NA
v_gene: TRBV6-1
len: 16
CDR3aa: CASSEAGPGGGNTIYF
CDR3nt: TGTGCCAGCAGTGAAGCGGGGCCGGGGGGAGGAAACACCATATATTTT